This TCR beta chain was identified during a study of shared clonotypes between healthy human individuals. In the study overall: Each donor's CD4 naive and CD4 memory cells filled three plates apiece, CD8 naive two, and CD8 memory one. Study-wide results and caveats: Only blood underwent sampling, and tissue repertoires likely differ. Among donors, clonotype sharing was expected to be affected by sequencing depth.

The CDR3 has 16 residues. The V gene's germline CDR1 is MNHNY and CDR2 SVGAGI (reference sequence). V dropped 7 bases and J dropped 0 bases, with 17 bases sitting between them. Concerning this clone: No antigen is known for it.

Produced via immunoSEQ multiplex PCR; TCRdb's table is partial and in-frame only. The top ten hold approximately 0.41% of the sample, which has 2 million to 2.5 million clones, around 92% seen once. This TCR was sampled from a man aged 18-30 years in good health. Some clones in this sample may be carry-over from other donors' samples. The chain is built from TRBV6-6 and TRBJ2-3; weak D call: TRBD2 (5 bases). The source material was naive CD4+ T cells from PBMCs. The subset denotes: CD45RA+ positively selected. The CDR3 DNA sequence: TGTGCCAGCACACAACTGGGTGGCGGGAGCACAGATACGCAGTATTTT. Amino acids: CASTQLGGGSTDTQYF.